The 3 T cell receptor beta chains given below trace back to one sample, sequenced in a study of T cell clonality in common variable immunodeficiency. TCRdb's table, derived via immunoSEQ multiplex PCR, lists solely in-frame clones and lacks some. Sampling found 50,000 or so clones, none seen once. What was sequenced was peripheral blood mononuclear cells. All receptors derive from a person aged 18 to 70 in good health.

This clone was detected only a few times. The CDR3 protein is CAWSSTGDEPQYF. CDR3 bases read: TGTGCCTGGAGTAGTACAGGGGATGAGCCG. J is TRBJ2-3 and V is TRBV30, with 7 bases identical to TRBD1. The CDR3 is cut off 3 residues early in the read; its end comes from the germline J gene. Germline CDR1 GTSNPN, CDR2 SVGIG (reference sequence). CDR3 length equals 13 residues.

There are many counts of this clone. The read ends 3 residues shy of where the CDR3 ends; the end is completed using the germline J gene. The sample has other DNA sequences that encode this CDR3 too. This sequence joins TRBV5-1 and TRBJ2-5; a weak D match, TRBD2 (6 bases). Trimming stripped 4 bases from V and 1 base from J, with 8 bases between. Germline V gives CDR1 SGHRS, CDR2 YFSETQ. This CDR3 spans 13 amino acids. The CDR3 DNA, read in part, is TGCGCCAGCAGCGGAGGGTCCCAAGAGACC. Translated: CASSGGSQET. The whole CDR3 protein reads CASSGGSQETQYF.

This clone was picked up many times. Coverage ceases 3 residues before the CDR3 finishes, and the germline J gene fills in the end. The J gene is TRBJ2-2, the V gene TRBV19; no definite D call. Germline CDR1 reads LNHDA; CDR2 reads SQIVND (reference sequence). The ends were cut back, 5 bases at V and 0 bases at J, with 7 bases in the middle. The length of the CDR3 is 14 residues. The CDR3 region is CASSAGSNTGELFF. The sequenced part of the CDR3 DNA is TGTGCCAGTAGTGCAGGCTCGAACACCGGGGAG.